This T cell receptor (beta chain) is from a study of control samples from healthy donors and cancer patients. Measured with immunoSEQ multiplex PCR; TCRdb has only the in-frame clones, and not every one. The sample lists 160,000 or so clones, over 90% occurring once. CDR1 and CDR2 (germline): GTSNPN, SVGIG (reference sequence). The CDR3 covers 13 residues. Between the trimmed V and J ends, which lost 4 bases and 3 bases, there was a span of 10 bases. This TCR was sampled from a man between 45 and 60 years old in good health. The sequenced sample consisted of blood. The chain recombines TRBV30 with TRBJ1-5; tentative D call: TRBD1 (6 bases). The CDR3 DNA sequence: TGTGCCTGGAACCGGGACAACAATCAGCCCCAGCATTTT. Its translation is CAWNRDNNQPQHF. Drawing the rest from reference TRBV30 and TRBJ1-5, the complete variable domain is SQTIHQWPATLVQPVGSPLSLECTVEGTSNPNLYWYRQAAGRGLQLLFYSVGIGQISSEVPQNLSASRPQDRQFILSSKKLLLSDSGFYLCAWNRDNNQPQHFGDGTRLSIL.